This T cell receptor (beta chain) was identified during a study of PD-L1 blockade in urothelial cancer. Study-level background: Each patient had 0 to 3 earlier chemotherapy regimens. Samples came from 3 weeks, at the second dose, and 6 weeks into treatment. General study findings and limits: Prediction of better survival came from below-median pretreatment blood TCR clonality.

Each individual provided 1 to 8 samples (taken pretreatment and on-treatment). On this clone itself: Its specificity is unknown.

Clones were read by immunoSEQ multiplex PCR, and TCRdb kept only the in-frame ones, dropping some. The sample includes approximately 37,000 clones, over 70% of them seen just once. The CDR3 is made up of 13 amino acids. Per germline, CDR1 SQVTM and CDR2 ANQGSEA. Trimming removed 6 bases at V and 5 bases at J, with 14 bases between. This sequence was found in a man in his sixties with urothelial cancer. The source was PBMCs, collected around atezolizumab (anti-PD-L1) treatment. This chain links TRBV29-1 with TRBJ1-5; D is ambiguous. The CDR3 spells CSVRGTFDQPQHF. The CDR3 bases are TGCAGCGTCCGAGGAACGTTCGATCAGCCCCAGCATTTT.